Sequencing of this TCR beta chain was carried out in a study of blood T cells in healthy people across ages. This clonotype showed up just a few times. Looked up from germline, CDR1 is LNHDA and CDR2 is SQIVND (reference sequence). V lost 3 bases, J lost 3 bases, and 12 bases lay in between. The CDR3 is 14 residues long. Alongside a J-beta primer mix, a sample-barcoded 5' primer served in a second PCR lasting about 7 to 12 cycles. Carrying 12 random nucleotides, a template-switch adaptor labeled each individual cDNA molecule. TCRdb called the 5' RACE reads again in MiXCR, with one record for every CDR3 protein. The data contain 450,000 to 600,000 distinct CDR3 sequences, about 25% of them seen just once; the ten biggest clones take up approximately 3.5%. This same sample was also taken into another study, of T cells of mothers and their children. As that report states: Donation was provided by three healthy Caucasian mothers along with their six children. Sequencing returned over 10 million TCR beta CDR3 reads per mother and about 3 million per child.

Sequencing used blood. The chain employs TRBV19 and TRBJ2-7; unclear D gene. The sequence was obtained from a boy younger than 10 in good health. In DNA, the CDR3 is TGTGCCAGTAGTATGTCACCGGTGGACTACGAGCAGTACTTC. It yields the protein CASSMSPVDYEQYF.